The present T cell receptor (beta chain) was sequenced within a study of cytomegalovirus exposure and HLA in healthy donors. Study-wide results and caveats: Likely technical artifact: a cluster of highly shared sequence variants. As was reported, the HLA-A and HLA-B alleles of most subjects were accurately predicted from TCR beta sequences. The dataset shows that most TCR sequences were rare, while some public TCRs occurred in many donors.

The primer mix had 60 Vbeta and 13 Jbeta primers. Repertoires were generated with immunoSEQ multiplex PCR, while TCRdb's copy carries only in-frame clones and drops some. Seen here are about 55,000 clones, 75% to 85% observed once, and the top ten hold approximately 1.5%. In germline, CDR1 is MNHEY, CDR2 SMNVEV (reference sequence). There are 15 residues in the CDR3. Trimming pared 3 bases from V and 7 bases from J, leaving 18 bases between. This clone was counted a single time. Its antigen is not known. The chain links TRBV27 to TRBJ1-2; tentative D call: TRBD1 (5 bases). This clonotype was obtained from a female donor in good health and CMV-seronegative. The sequencing input was PBMCs. CDR3 sequence: CASSLTGGLSLGYTF. The CDR3 region has the DNA TGTGCCAGCAGTTTGACGGGGGGGTTGTCTCTTGGCTACACCTTC.